The clone carrying this T cell receptor (beta chain) was detected only once. This entry belongs to a study of OX40 agonist ivuxolimab in advanced cancers. The repertoire was sequenced with immunoSEQ multiplex PCR; TCRdb's copy has only in-frame clones and lacks some. There are around 24,000 clones in the sample; around four fifths occur only once, and about 25% lies in the top ten. The origin of this receptor is an adult with an advanced solid tumor such as melanoma, head and neck, liver or kidney cancer. The sequencing used CD4+ or CD8+ T cells sorted from blood, collected in a trial of the OX40 agonist ivuxolimab.

The DNA for the CDR3 is TGTGCCAGCAGCTACGGACAGGAGTTTGGCTACACCTTC. Translation: CASSYGQEFGYTF. The V call is TRBV7-6, the J call TRBJ1-2; 7 bases align to TRBD1. The CDR3 length is 13 residues. V was clipped by 4 bases and J by 7 bases; unmatched bases: 6. Germline V lookup: CDR1 SGHVS, CDR2 FNYEAQ.